These T cell receptor beta chains were read from a single sample in a study of T cells in Graves' hyperthyroidism and ophthalmopathy. From the multiplex PCR reads, TCRdb called clonotypes with MiXCR, one entry per CDR3 protein. Of roughly 570,000 distinct CDR3 sequences in the sample, more than 45% were seen once. The sample consisted of peripheral blood or thyroid tissue (not recorded which). These receptors all stem from an adult woman with Graves' disease, either hyperthyroidism or ophthalmopathy (not recorded which). Each CDR3 is given with its conserved first and last residue. A D gene is named only where the DNA matches it firmly. The size field is filled for only some rows; it gives once, few, many or a size class.

clone_size	d_call	v_call	j_call	cdr3_aa	cdr3_nt
few	NA	TRBV11-2	TRBJ2-2	CASRKGYGNTGELFF	TGTGCCAGCAGGAAAGGTTACGGTAACACCGGGGAGCTGTTTTTT
NA	TRBD1	TRBV10-3	TRBJ1-1	CAIRPDRGTEAFF	TGTGCCATCAGACCAGACAGGGGGACTGAAGCTTTCTTT
NA	NA	TRBV15	TRBJ2-5	CATSPSYQETQYF	TGTGCCACCAGCCCAAGTTACCAAGAGACCCAGTACTTC
NA	NA	TRBV15	TRBJ2-5	CATSRGGGLTQYF	TGTGCCACCAGCAGAGGGGGGGGGCTGACCCAGTACTTC
NA	TRBD1	TRBV10-3	TRBJ2-7	CAISGGLVGTGAYEQYF	TGTGCCATCAGTGGAGGGTTAGTGGGGACAGGAGCCTACGAGCAGTACTTC
many	NA	TRBV14	TRBJ1-6	CASSQVSGYSPLHF	TGTGCCAGCAGCCAAGTTTCAGGGTATTCACCCCTCCACTTT
few	NA	TRBV28	TRBJ1-2	CASSPPIWGAGSGYTF	TGTGCCAGCAGCCCCCCGATTTGGGGGGCGGGAAGTGGCTACACCTTC
few	NA	TRBV6-5	TRBJ2-3	CATRLERSTDTQYF	TGTGCCACCCGACTAGAGCGTTCCACAGATACGCAGTATTTT
NA	NA	TRBV7-2	TRBJ1-1	CASSTASQGLGAFF	TGTGCCAGCAGCACAGCGAGTCAGGGGCTCGGAGCTTTCTTT
NA	NA	TRBV20-1	TRBJ1-4	CSARTSGIDEKLFF	TGCAGTGCTAGGACTAGCGGGATCGATGAAAAACTGTTTTTT
NA	NA	TRBV10-3	TRBJ2-7	CAISEEGIGSGEQYF	TGTGCCATCAGTGAGGAGGGGATTGGTTCGGGGGAGCAGTACTTC
many	NA	TRBV10-2	TRBJ2-5	CASLGGFQETQYF	TGCGCCAGCCTGGGAGGATTCCAAGAGACCCAGTACTTC
NA	NA	TRBV19	TRBJ2-6	CASRTEDGANVLTF	TGTGCCAGTAGGACAGAGGACGGGGCCAACGTCCTGACTTTC
NA	NA	TRBV7-9	TRBJ1-1	CASSPGSYGAFF	TGTGCCAGCAGCCCGGGCAGCTATGGAGCTTTCTTT
few	NA	TRBV29-1	TRBJ1-4	CSVEPGLGEKLFF	TGCAGCGTTGAACCAGGGCTTGGGGAAAAACTGTTTTTT
many	NA	TRBV3-1	TRBJ2-7	CASSQENSAYEQYF	TGTGCCAGCAGCCAAGAGAATAGTGCCTACGAGCAGTACTTC
many	NA	TRBV7-9	TRBJ1-1	CASSTQNTEAFF	TGTGCCAGCAGCACACAGAACACTGAAGCTTTCTTT
many	NA	TRBV7-8	TRBJ2-5	CASSLGAGIRETQYF	TGTGCCAGCAGCTTGGGAGCTGGTATCCGAGAGACCCAGTACTTC
few	TRBD2	TRBV5-1	TRBJ2-3	CASSISGSKDTQYF	TGCGCCAGCAGCATTAGCGGGAGTAAGGATACGCAGTATTTT
many	NA	TRBV12-3/TRBV12-4	TRBJ1-4	CASSLSGGFEKLFF	TGTGCCAGCAGTCTGAGCGGGGGCTTTGAAAAACTGTTTTTT
NA	NA	TRBV10-3	TRBJ2-5	CAISEEGLARETQYF	TGTGCCATCAGTGAGGAGGGATTAGCCCGAGAGACCCAGTACTTC
few	NA	TRBV4-2	TRBJ2-2	CASSQDTVGGPGELFF	TGTGCCAGCAGCCAAGATACGGTCGGAGGGCCCGGGGAGCTGTTTTTT
NA	NA	TRBV9	TRBJ2-5	CASSVAGTQTQYF	TGTGCCAGCAGCGTAGCAGGGACACAGACCCAGTACTTC
few	TRBD2	TRBV24-1	TRBJ2-2	CATSGGGANTGELFF	TGTGCCACCAGTGGCGGGGGAGCGAACACCGGGGAGCTGTTTTTT
NA	NA	TRBV6-1	TRBJ2-6	CASSHRVTGANVLTF	TGTGCCAGCAGCCACAGGGTAACGGGGGCCAACGTCCTGACTTTC